The 9 T cell receptor beta chains in this list originate from one sample, sequenced in a study (dated by TCRdb to about 2016). Library preparation was by RT-PCR. Sequencer: Illumina MiSeq. TCRdb's own reprocessing of the public reads used fastp at Q25 and MiXCR and kept productive beta chains. Merged by CDR3 protein, the rows form single entries marked with the most common genes and DNA. The sample profile shows about 680,000 distinct CDR3 sequences; 14% of them were found once. Together, the top ten hold 3.6% of the sample. Sequencing was carried out using memory CD4+ T cells from blood. All receptors come from a female donor in good health, serving as a healthy control.

This clonotype was seen many times. The chain joins TRBV29-1 to TRBJ2-3; D perhaps matches TRBD2 (7 bases). The V end lost 7 bases, the J end lost 5 bases, and 16 bases lay between the germline ends. CDR3 length: 13 residues. Germline V gene data show CDR1 as SQVTM and CDR2 as ANQGSEA. The DNA of the CDR3 is TGCAGCGGGGGGCGGGAGTCGGGAGATACGCAGTATTTT. Translating gives CSGGRESGDTQYF.

This clonotype was detected many times. This sequence joins TRBV7-3 and TRBJ2-1; 7 bases are a match to TRBD1. V dropped 1 base and J dropped 9; count of bases not matched to a gene: 9. The CDR3 is 15 residues long. CDR1 is SGHTA and CDR2 is FQGTGA in the germline V gene. In DNA form, the CDR3 reads TGTGCCAGCAGCTTAATGGGGACAGTCAACAGTGAGCAGTTCTTC. This sequence encodes CASSLMGTVNSEQFF.

This clonotype was counted at least ten times. The rearrangement joins TRBV27 to TRBJ2-3; D gene uncertain. The CDR3 is made up of 17 amino acids. V lost 3 bases and J 5 bases, leaving 21 bases between the germline ends. Germline-derived CDR1 and CDR2 are MNHEY and SMNVEV (reference sequence). The CDR3 reads CASSFRLGDTVKDTQYF. Written as DNA, the CDR3 is TGTGCCAGCAGTTTCCGACTGGGCGACACGGTGAAAGATACGCAGTATTTT.

Many counts were recorded for this clonotype. The rearrangement links TRBV12-3 or TRBV12-4 to TRBJ2-7; D not resolved. This CDR3 is built from 12 residues. Trimming removed 1 base at V and 5 bases at J, with 6 bases between. The CDR3 sequence is CASSLGWNEQYF. For the CDR3, the DNA is TGTGCCAGCAGTTTAGGGTGGAACGAGCAGTACTTC.

The gene calls are TRBV2 and TRBJ2-5; the D is unclear. CDR3 size: 11 residues. Deletions cut 7 bases from V and 5 bases from J, with 8 bases between. CDR1 is SNHLY and CDR2 is FYNNEI in the germline V gene. CDR3 amino acids: CASKRRETQYF. CDR3 in DNA: TGTGCCAGCAAAAGACGGGAGACCCAGTACTTC.

This clonotype appeared a few times. The chain employs TRBV10-3 and TRBJ2-1; TRBD2 matches 13 bases. CDR1 ENHRY and CDR2 SYGVKD come from the germline V gene. J lost 11 bases, V lost 2 bases, and 3 bases had no gene match. The CDR3 covers 14 residues. This chain's CDR3 is CAISEGLAGAKQFF. CDR3 bases: TGTGCCATCAGTGAGGGACTAGCGGGAGCTAAGCAGTTCTTC.

This clonotype was found a few times. The genes are TRBV7-9 and TRBJ2-7; TRBD1 matches at 7 bases. The V segment lost 3 bases and the J segment 2 bases; nucleotides outside the gene matches: 7. CDR3 length: 15 residues. The germline V gene has CDR1 SEHNR and CDR2 FQNEAQ (reference sequence). This CDR3 reads CASSLRTGQTYEQYF. CDR3 DNA sequence: TGTGCCAGCAGCTTGCGGACAGGTCAGACCTACGAGCAGTACTTC.

As regards this clonotype: This may be a read error: a much more frequent sequence differs by one nucleotide. This chain connects TRBV29-1 to TRBJ2-1, with TRBD2 matching over 10 bases. After removal of 6 bases from V and 10 bases from J, the junction contained 12 bases not matched to a gene. Germline V gives CDR1 SQVTM, CDR2 ANQGSEA. The CDR3 is made up of 14 amino acids. The CDR3 bases are TGCAGCGTCCCTTTTTCGAGCGGGGGGGGGGAGCAGTTCTTC. This translates into CSVPFSSGGGEQFF.

The chain joins TRBV20-1 to TRBJ1-2, with 10 bases lining up with TRBD1. CDR1 DFQATT and CDR2 SNEGSKA come from the germline V gene (reference sequence). The CDR3 is 13 amino acids. V lost 5 bases to trimming and J lost 7 bases; unmatched junction nucleotides: 7. The CDR3 bases are TGCAGTGCTCGCCTGGACAGGGGGATTGGCTACACCTTC. The encoded protein is CSARLDRGIGYTF.